What follows describes a single TCR beta chain. No cognate antigen has been identified for it. One base away there is no much larger clone; base qualities are not given. V is cut by 6 bases and J by 1 base, and the space between the germline ends is 13 bases. The cysteine opens and the phenylalanine closes a CDR3 of 15 amino acids. Only the CDR3 DNA is retained, 45 bases long and in frame from the first base. CDR1 SGHRS and CDR2 YFSETQ are derived from the germline V gene. The sample comes from a study of T-cell memory formation after mild COVID-19 (dated by TCRdb to about 2021). Regarding the complete study: Most TCR sequence clusters were specific to one of the two donors. In a couple of donors, T-cell clones that expanded and contracted after mild COVID-19 were followed by sequencing TCRalpha and TCRbeta repertoires longitudinally. Two young, previously healthy adult volunteers made up the cohort, one male and one female.

What the research found in general, with its limitations: Whether the second-wave clones peaking on day 37 were SARS-CoV-2 specific was not confirmed. Contracting CD4+ clones were found mainly in CM and EM memory subsets, while CD8+ clones were enriched in EMRA. Some responding clones were detected in pre-infection memory, suggesting pre-existing cross-reactive memory T cells joined the SARS-CoV-2 response. The study included only a couple of mild cases, and larger cohorts that include severe cases with pre-infection samples were judged to be necessary. Clones that contracted from day 15 to 85 showed balanced CD4/CD8 phenotypes, whereas a second wave of clones that expanded from day 15 to 37 leaned towards CD4+.

TCRdb records Illumina NovaSeq 6000 as the sequencer. cDNA libraries for TCRalpha and TCRbeta were prepared by 5'RACE using constant-segment primers, with sample barcodes and unique molecular identifiers added. Trizol reagent was used to extract RNA from every sample. Libraries were amplified in two PCR steps, with a second sample barcode and Illumina TruSeq adapters added in the second step. Libraries were sequenced on an Illumina NovaSeq with 2 x 150 bp paired-end reads. The authors' pipeline ran thus. Demultiplexing of reads and collapsing into UMI-guided consensus sequences were performed with migec v1.2.7. Using mixcr v2.1.11, UMI consensuses were aligned to TRA and TRB V and J templates and then assembled into clonotypes. Expanded or contracted clonotypes were those called significant by both edgeR and NoisET, with noise models trained on biological replicates. edgeR calls used a false discovery rate-adjusted p below 0.01 and a log2 fold-change threshold of 1. As an exploratory analysis of dynamics, max-normalized trajectories of the 1000 most abundant clonotypes were examined by PCA with hierarchical clustering. Separately sequenced CD4+ and CD8+ repertoires were used to assign a CD4 or CD8 phenotype to each responding clone. The raw public reads went through TCRdb reprocessing: fastp at Q25, MiXCR clone calling, in-frame beta chains kept. Rows with a matching CDR3 protein are joined into one entry that keeps the most common DNA and genes. V and J calls and clone size were set by TCRdb, not the authors. The sample includes 310,000 or so distinct CDR3 sequences, with approximately 16% observed a single time. The ten largest clonotypes hold roughly 22% of the sample.

Ficoll-Paque density gradient centrifugation was the method used to isolate PBMCs. This receptor was identified in a man aged 18 to 29 who had mild COVID-19 (a few samples of this study predate the infection). The sample titles of this study are shuffled in the database, so cell type and time point are left out; the donor was told from shared clones. Specimen: PBMCs or a T cell subset sorted from them (not recorded which). The V gene is TRBV5-1 and the J gene is TRBJ2-2, with the D gene not confidently named. This receptor has the CDR3 CASTETPMNTGELFF. The sequenced DNA: TGCGCCAGCACAGAAACACCTATGAACACCGGGGAGCTGTTTTTT.